Following are 14 T cell receptor beta chains from one sample sequenced in a study of cytomegalovirus exposure and HLA in healthy donors. Data came from immunoSEQ multiplex PCR; TCRdb stores just in-frame clones and leaves some out. The sample has 200,000 or so clones, approximately 80% seen once; the top ten hold roughly 13%. The source material was PBMCs. These receptors were taken from a woman in her thirties in good health and CMV-seropositive.

V and J are TRBV30 and TRBJ2-7, with a possible D match to TRBD2 (5 bases). The V gene's germline CDR1 is GTSNPN and CDR2 SVGIG (reference sequence). Deletions cut 5 bases from V and 4 bases from J, with 18 bases between. CDR3 length equals 14 residues. The chain's CDR3 is CAWAPGYVSYEQYF. The CDR3, as DNA: TGTGCCTGGGCGCCGGGGTATGTTTCTTACGAGCAGTACTTC.

The gene calls are TRBV9 and TRBJ2-3; 12 bases line up with TRBD2. CDR3 length: 16 residues. The germline V gene encodes CDR1 SGDLS and CDR2 YYNGEE. V trimming: 0 bases; J trimming: 6 bases; junction bases outside the gene matches: 5. CDR3 nucleotide sequence: TGTGCCAGCAGCGTAGCTCCTAGCGGGAGGGCTGATACGCAGTATTTT. It yields the protein CASSVAPSGRADTQYF.

V gene TRBV27 combines with J gene TRBJ2-3, with 8 bases lining up with TRBD1. From germline, CDR1 is MNHEY and CDR2 SMNVEV (reference sequence). With V trimmed by 0 bases and J by 5 bases, 4 bases remained unmatched. The length of the CDR3 is 15 residues. CDR3 in DNA: TGTGCCAGCAGTTTATCGCCCGACAGGGGAGATACGCAGTATTTT. Its protein product is CASSLSPDRGDTQYF.

CDR3 amino acids: CASSPTGSFQPQHF. CDR3 DNA sequence: TGTGCCAGCAGTCCGACAGGGTCTTTCCAGCCCCAGCATTTT. J is TRBJ1-5 and V is TRBV2; TRBD1 agrees at 7 bases. Germline CDR1 and CDR2: SNHLY and FYNNEI. The V segment lost 5 bases and the J segment 7 bases; nucleotides outside the gene matches: 8. The CDR3 has 14 residues.

Here the CDR3 reads CASSYSRNSAGEQYF. The DNA of the CDR3 is TGTGCCAGCAGTTACTCGAGAAACAGTGCTGGGGAGCAGTACTTC. The rearrangement joins TRBV6-6 to TRBJ2-7; D call uncertain. This CDR3 is 15 amino acids long. CDR1 is MNHNY, CDR2 SVGAGI, per germline (reference sequence). Trimming removed 0 bases from V and 7 bases from J, with 16 bases in between.

This clone occurred once. The gene calls are TRBV27 and TRBJ1-1, with 7 bases fitting TRBD1. Germline V gives CDR1 MNHEY, CDR2 SMNVEV (reference sequence). Trimming took 5 bases from V and 1 from J; bases not matched to a gene: 4. The CDR3 spans 14 residues. CDR3 DNA sequence: TGTGCCAGCAGTCCCGACAGGGCGAACACTGAAGCTTTCTTT. This codes for CASSPDRANTEAFF.

Only a few counts were recorded for this clone. The rearrangement uses TRBV5-1 and TRBJ1-1; D is ambiguous. The CDR3 is 13 residues long. Germline CDR1 is SGHRS and CDR2 is YFSETQ. Trimming shortened V by 0 bases and J by 7 bases, and 10 bases separated the two germline ends. Written as DNA, the CDR3 is TGCGCCAGCAGCTTGGGTGCTGGAGGTGAAGCTTTCTTT. This encodes CASSLGAGGEAFF.

In DNA form, the CDR3 reads TGTGCCAGCAGTTCGCCCGGTAGCGGGAGGGCCCACGGGGAGCTGTTTTTT. This gives the protein CASSSPGSGRAHGELFF. The chain is built from TRBV27 and TRBJ2-2; the match to TRBD2 covers 11 bases. The CDR3 is made up of 17 amino acids. Germline CDR1 MNHEY, CDR2 SMNVEV (reference sequence). J was trimmed by 7 bases and V by 4 bases; bases with no gene match: 11.

For this clone: This same CDR3 is encoded by further DNA sequences in the sample. The genes are TRBV6-5 and TRBJ1-1, with TRBD1 matching 10 bases. The ends lost 6 bases at V and 4 bases at J; junction bases unmatched: 8. Germline V gene lookup returns CDR1 MNHEY and CDR2 SVGAGI. CDR3 size: 15 residues. The CDR3 DNA follows: TGTGCCAGCAGATCGACAGGGGGCCGTGGCACTGAAGCTTTCTTT. Encoded protein: CASRSTGGRGTEAFF.

CDR3 residues: CASSEPGAANVLTF. The DNA of the CDR3 is TGTGCCAGCAGCGAACCAGGGGCGGCCAACGTCCTGACTTTC. The genes are TRBV9 and TRBJ2-6; TRBD1 is a possible D gene (6 bases). This CDR3 comprises 14 residues. CDR1 is SGDLS, CDR2 YYNGEE, per germline. V lost 3 bases and J lost 6, with 10 bases in between.

The V gene is TRBV4-2, the J gene TRBJ2-3; 9 bases map to TRBD1. V gave up 1 base and J gave up 6 bases; unmatched junction bases: 11. Germline CDR1 reads LGHNA; CDR2 reads YNFKEQ. This CDR3 contains 17 residues. CDR3 bases: TGTGCCAGCAGCCAAGTACACCGGACAGGGGTGGGCGATACGCAGTATTTT. Amino acids: CASSQVHRTGVGDTQYF.

This sequence joins TRBV27 and TRBJ2-7; 9 nucleotides agree with TRBD1. Germline loops: CDR1 MNHEY, CDR2 SMNVEV (reference sequence). With V trimmed by 2 bases and J by 6 bases, 5 bases remained unmatched. The CDR3 is 14 amino acids. The CDR3 nucleotides are TGTGCCAGCAGTTTAGGGACAGGGAGTATCGAGCAGTACTTC. Protein: CASSLGTGSIEQYF.

The J gene is TRBJ2-7, the V gene TRBV6-5; D is undetermined. Germline V gene lookup returns CDR1 MNHEY and CDR2 SVGAGI. The V end lost 0 bases, the J end lost 5 bases, and 5 bases lay between the germline ends. This CDR3 has 12 residues. The CDR3 reads CASSYSEHEQYF. DNA of the CDR3: TGTGCCAGCAGTTACTCTGAGCACGAGCAGTACTTC.

The chain recombines TRBV6-6 with TRBJ2-1, with 11 bases fitting TRBD2. This CDR3 comprises 14 residues. Germline CDR1 is MNHNY and CDR2 is SVGAGI (reference sequence). After removal of 5 bases from V and 6 bases from J, the junction contained 3 bases not matched to a gene. Written as DNA, the CDR3 is TGTGCCAGCAGTACTAGCGGGGGATTCAATGAGCAGTTCTTC. Translated: CASSTSGGFNEQFF.